This is a list of T cell receptor beta chains from one sample in a study of cytomegalovirus exposure and HLA in healthy donors. Sequencing used immunoSEQ multiplex PCR; TCRdb keeps in-frame clones, though not all of them. The sample lists fewer than 200,000 clones; over 65% were seen once. Sample: PBMCs. The receptors shown here come from a woman aged 40 to 49 in good health and CMV-seropositive. CDR3s include the opening cysteine and the closing phenylalanine or tryptophan. D genes are given only for firm matches. Size is stated for part of the rows, as once, few or many counts, or as a class when the clone is expanded.

CDR3 protein	CDR3 DNA	clone size	V gene	J gene	D gene
CASSPRSGTGGYNEQFF	TGTGCCAGCAGTCCCAGATCCGGGACAGGGGGCTACAATGAGCAGTTCTTC	.	TRBV28	TRBJ2-1	TRBD1
CASSLDGNEQYF	TGTGCCAGCAGCTTGGACGGGAACGAGCAGTACTTC	.	TRBV5-4	TRBJ2-7	.
CASSQGTGAGSRGYTF	TGTGCCAGCAGCCAAGGAACAGGGGCTGGATCTCGGGGCTACACCTTC	.	TRBV4-2	TRBJ1-2	TRBD1
CASSQGPDRGLSYEQYF	TGCGCCAGCAGCCAAGGGCCGGACAGGGGGCTTTCCTACGAGCAGTACTTC	.	TRBV4-1	TRBJ2-7	TRBD1
CASSIYYEQYF	TGTGCCAGCAGTATATACTACGAGCAGTACTTC	.	TRBV6-1	TRBJ2-7	.
CASRERIRAGVLAGPTYEQYF	TGTGCCAGCAGGGAACGCATTCGGGCAGGGGTTTTAGCGGGACCCACCTACGAGCAGTACTTC	.	TRBV6-1	TRBJ2-7	TRBD2
CASSLTLAGETQYF	TGTGCCAGCAGCTTAACCCTAGCGGGAGAGACCCAGTACTTC	few	TRBV7-2	TRBJ2-5	TRBD2
CASGTGGNEKLFF	TGTGCCAGCGGAACAGGGGGTAATGAAAAACTGTTTTTT	.	TRBV2	TRBJ1-4	TRBD1
CAIGFRDRGNYEQYF	TGTGCCATCGGGTTCCGGGACAGGGGTAACTACGAGCAGTACTTC	few	TRBV6-1	TRBJ2-7	TRBD1
CAISRGWDTRLPVYEQYF	TGTGCCATCAGCCGGGGTTGGGACACGAGACTGCCAGTCTACGAGCAGTACTTC	.	TRBV10-3	TRBJ2-7	.
CASSLPGLGEQYF	TGTGCCAGCAGTTTACCCGGACTCGGTGAGCAGTACTTC	few	TRBV27	TRBJ2-7	.
CSASGLGQYF	TGCAGTGCCTCAGGGCTCGGGCAGTACTTC	.	TRBV20-1	TRBJ2-7	.
CASSYTGGEGEAFF	TGTGCCAGCAGCTACACAGGGGGCGAGGGTGAAGCTTTCTTT	.	TRBV7-2	TRBJ1-1	TRBD1
CASSIQASSGNTIYF	TGTGCCAGTAGTATACAGGCAAGCTCTGGAAACACCATATATTTT	once	TRBV19	TRBJ1-3	.
CASRRDFQETQYF	TGTGCCAGCAGAAGGGACTTCCAAGAGACCCAGTACTTC	few	TRBV5-6	TRBJ2-5	.
CASSAGGAEQYF	TGCGCCAGCAGCGCAGGGGGCGCCGAGCAGTACTTC	.	TRBV5-1	TRBJ2-7	TRBD1
CASSKGLAGSQETQYF	TGTGCCAGCAGTAAGGGACTAGCGGGGTCACAAGAGACCCAGTACTTC	.	TRBV2	TRBJ2-5	TRBD2
CATIQAATDTQYF	TGTGCCACGATCCAAGCGGCCACAGATACGCAGTATTTT	.	TRBV10-3	TRBJ2-3	.
CSARSGFEQFF	TGCAGTGCTAGAAGCGGGTTTGAGCAGTTCTTC	.	TRBV20-1	TRBJ2-1	.
CASSDGQKETQYF	TGTGCCAGCAGTGATGGACAGAAAGAGACCCAGTACTTC	.	TRBV6-1	TRBJ2-5	.
CASSLLKLAGVYEQYF	TGTGCCAGCAGCTTACTGAAACTAGCGGGAGTCTACGAGCAGTACTTC	.	TRBV7-3	TRBJ2-7	TRBD2
CASSPTAPATNEKLFF	TGTGCCAGCTCACCTACCGCGCCCGCAACTAATGAAAAACTGTTTTTT	few	TRBV18	TRBJ1-4	.
CASSRTGSVEEVGELFF	TGTGCCAGCTCACGGACAGGTAGCGTCGAAGAGGTCGGGGAGCTGTTTTTT	.	TRBV18	TRBJ2-2	TRBD1
CASGPWDRVPEAFF	TGTGCCAGTGGGCCCTGGGACAGGGTCCCTGAAGCTTTCTTT	.	TRBV19	TRBJ1-1	TRBD1
CASGNGNQPQHF	TGTGCCAGTGGTAACGGGAATCAGCCCCAGCATTTT	once	TRBV19	TRBJ1-5	.